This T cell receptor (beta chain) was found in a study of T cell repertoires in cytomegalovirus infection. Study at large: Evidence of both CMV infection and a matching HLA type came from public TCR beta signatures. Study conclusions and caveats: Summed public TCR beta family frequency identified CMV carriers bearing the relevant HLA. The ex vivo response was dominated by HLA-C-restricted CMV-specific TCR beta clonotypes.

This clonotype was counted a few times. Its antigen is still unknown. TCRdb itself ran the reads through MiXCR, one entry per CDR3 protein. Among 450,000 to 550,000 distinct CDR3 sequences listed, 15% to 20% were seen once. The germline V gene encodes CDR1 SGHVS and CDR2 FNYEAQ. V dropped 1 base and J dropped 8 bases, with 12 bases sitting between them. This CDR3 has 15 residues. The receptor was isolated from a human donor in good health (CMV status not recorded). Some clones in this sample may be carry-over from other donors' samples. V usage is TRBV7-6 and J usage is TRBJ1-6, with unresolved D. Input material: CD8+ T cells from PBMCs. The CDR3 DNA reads TGTGCCAGCAGCTTAGATTGGTCTCGTTATTCACCCCTCCACTTT. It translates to CASSLDWSRYSPLHF.